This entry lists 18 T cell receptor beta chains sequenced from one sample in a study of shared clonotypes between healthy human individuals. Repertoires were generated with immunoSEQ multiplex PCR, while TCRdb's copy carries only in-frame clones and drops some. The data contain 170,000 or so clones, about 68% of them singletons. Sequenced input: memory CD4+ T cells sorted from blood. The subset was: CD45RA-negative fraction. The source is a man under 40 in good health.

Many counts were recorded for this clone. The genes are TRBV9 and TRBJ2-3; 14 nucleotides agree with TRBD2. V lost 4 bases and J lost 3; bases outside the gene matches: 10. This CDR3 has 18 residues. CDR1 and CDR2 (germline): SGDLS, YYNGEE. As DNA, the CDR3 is TGTGCCAGCAGCCCCCGACTAGCGGGAGGGCCTCATACAGATACGCAGTATTTT. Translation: CASSPRLAGGPHTDTQYF.

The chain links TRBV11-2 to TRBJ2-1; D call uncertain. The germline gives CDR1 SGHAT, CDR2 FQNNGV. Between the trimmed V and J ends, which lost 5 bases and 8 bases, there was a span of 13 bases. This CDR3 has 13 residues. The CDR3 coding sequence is TGTGCCAGCAGCGCAACGGTCTGGGATGAGCAGTTCTTC. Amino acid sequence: CASSATVWDEQFF. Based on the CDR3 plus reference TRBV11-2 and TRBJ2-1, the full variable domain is EAGVAQSPRYKIIEKRQSVAFWCNPISGHATLYWYQQILGQGPKLLIQFQNNGVVDDSQLPKDRFSAERLKGVDSTLKIQPAKLEDSAVYLCASSATVWDEQFFGPGTRLTVL.

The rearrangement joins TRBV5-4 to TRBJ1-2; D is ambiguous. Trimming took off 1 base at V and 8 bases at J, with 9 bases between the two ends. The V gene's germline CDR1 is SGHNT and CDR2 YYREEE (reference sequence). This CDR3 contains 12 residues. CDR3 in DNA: TGTGCCAGCAGCTTGTACTCTGTCGGCTACACCTTC. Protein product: CASSLYSVGYTF.

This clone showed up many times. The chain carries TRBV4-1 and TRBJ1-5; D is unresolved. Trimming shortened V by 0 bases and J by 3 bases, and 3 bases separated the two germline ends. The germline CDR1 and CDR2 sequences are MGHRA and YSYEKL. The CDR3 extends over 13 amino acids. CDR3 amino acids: CASSQDINQPQHF. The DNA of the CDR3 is TGCGCCAGCAGCCAAGACATCAATCAGCCCCAGCATTTT.

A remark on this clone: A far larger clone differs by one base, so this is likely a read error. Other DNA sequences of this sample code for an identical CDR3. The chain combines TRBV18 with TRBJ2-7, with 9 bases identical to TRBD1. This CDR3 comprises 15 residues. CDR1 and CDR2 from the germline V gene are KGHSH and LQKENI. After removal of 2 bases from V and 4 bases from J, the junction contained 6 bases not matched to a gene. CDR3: CASSPSGQGLYEQYF. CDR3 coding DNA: TGTGCCAGCTCACCATCGGGACAGGGTCTTTACGAGCAGTACTTC.

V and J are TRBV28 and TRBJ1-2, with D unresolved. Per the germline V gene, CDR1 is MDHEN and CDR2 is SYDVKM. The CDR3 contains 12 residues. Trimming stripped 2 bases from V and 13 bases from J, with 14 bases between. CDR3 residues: CASSLGVMASTF. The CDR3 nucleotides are TGTGCCAGCAGTTTAGGCGTGATGGCCTCCACCTTC.

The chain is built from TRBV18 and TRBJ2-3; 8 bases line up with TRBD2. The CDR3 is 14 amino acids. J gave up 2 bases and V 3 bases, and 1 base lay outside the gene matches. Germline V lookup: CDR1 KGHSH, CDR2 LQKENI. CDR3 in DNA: TGTGCCAGCTCACCTAGCGGGACCACAGATACGCAGTATTTT. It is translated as CASSPSGTTDTQYF.

CDR3 in amino acids: CASSLAVDPSWDEQFF. In DNA form, the CDR3 reads TGCGCCAGCAGCTTGGCCGTAGATCCTTCGTGGGATGAGCAGTTCTTC. V gene TRBV5-1 combines with J gene TRBJ2-1; no reliable D call. V shed 0 bases and J shed 8 bases, with 18 bases lying between them. The CDR3 is 16 residues long. CDR1 is SGHRS and CDR2 is YFSETQ in the germline V gene.

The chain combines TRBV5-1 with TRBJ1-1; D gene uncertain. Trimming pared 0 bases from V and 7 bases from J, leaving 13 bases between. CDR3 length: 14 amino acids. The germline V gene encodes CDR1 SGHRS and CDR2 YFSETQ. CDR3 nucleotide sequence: TGCGCCAGCAGCTTGGTTTTCCAGGAGAATGAAGCTTTCTTT. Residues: CASSLVFQENEAFF.

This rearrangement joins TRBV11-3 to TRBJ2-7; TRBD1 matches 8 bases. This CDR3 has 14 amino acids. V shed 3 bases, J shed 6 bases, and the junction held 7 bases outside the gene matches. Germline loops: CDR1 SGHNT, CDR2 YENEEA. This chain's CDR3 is CASSFGQGPSEQYF. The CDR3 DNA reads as TGTGCCAGCAGCTTCGGACAGGGCCCCTCCGAGCAGTACTTC.

In nucleotides, the CDR3 is TGTGCCAGCAGTGTCCTGGACCAAAACTATGGCTACACCTTC. This encodes CASSVLDQNYGYTF. This rearrangement joins TRBV5-5 to TRBJ1-2; no firm D call. V was clipped by 5 bases and J by 2 bases, with 13 bases between them. Germline CDR1 is SGHKS and CDR2 is YYEKEE (reference sequence). There are 14 residues in the CDR3.

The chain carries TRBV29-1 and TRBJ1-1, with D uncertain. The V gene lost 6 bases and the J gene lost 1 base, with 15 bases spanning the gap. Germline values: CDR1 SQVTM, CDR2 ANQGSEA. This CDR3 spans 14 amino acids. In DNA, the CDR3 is TGCAGCGTGGGGTGGGTTTCGGCGAACACTGAAGCTTTCTTT. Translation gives CSVGWVSANTEAFF.

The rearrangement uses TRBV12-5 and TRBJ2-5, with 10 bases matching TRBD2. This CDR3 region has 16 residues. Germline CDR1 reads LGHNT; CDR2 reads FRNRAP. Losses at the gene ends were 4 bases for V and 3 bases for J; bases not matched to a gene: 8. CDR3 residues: CASGSSRGLAEETQYF. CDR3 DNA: TGTGCTAGTGGTTCATCTCGCGGACTAGCGGAAGAGACCCAGTACTTC. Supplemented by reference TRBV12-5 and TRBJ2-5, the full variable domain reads DARVTQTPRHKVTEMGQEVTMRCQPILGHNTVFWYRQTMMQGLELLAYFRNRAPLDDSGMPKDRFSAEMPDATLATLKIQPSEPRDSAVYFCASGSSRGLAEETQYFGPGTRLLVL.

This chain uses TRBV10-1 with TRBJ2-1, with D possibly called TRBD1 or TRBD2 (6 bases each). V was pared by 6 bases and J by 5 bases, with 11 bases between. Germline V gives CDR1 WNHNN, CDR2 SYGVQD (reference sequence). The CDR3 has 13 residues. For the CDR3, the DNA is TGCGCCAGCAGGCGGGACATGGACAATGAGCAGTTCTTC. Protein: CASRRDMDNEQFF.

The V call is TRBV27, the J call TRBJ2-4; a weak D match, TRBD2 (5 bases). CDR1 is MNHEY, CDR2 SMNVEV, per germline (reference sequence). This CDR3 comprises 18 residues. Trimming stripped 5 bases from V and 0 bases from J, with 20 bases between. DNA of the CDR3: TGTGCCAGCAGTGTCAAAGCCGGGATTCATTTAGCCAAAAACATTCAGTACTTC. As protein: CASSVKAGIHLAKNIQYF.

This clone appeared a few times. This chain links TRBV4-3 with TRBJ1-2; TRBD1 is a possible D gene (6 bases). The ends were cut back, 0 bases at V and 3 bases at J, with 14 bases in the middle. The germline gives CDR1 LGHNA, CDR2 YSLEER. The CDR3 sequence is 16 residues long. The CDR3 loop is CASSQDWDTWDYGYTF. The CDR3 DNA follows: TGCGCCAGCAGCCAAGATTGGGACACCTGGGACTATGGCTACACCTTC.

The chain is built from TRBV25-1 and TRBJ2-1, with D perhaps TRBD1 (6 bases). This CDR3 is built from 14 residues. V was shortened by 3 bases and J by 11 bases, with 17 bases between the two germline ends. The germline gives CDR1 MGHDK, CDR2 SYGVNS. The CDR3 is CASSDDNTGFKQFF. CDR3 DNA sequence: TGTGCCAGCAGTGACGACAATACAGGGTTCAAGCAGTTCTTC.

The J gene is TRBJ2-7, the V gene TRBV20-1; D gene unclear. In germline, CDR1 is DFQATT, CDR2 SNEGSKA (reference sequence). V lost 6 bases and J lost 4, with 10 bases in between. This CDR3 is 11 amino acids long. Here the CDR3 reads CSAPGLYEQYF. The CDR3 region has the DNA TGCAGTGCCCCCGGCCTGTACGAGCAGTACTTC.